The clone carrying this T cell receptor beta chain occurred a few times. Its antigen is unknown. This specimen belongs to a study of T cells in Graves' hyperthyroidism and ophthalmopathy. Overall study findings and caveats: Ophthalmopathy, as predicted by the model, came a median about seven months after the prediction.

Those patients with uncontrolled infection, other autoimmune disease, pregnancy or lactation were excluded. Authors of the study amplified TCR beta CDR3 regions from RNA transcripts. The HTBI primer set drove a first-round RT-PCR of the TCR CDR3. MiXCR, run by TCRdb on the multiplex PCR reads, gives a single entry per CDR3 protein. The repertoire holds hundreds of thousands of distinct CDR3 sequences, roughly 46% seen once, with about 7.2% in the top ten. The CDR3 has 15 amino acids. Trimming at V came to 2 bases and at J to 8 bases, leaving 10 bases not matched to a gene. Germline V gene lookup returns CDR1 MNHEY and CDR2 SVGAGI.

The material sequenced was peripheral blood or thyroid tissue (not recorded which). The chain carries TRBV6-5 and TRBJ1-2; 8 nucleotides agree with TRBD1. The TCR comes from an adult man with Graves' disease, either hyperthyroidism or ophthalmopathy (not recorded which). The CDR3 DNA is TGTGCCAGCAGTTACAGCAGGGGACAGGCCCCGGGCTACACCTTC. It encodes CASSYSRGQAPGYTF.